The sequence of this T cell receptor beta chain was determined in a study of cytomegalovirus exposure and HLA in healthy donors (dated by TCRdb to 2017 to 2019). Study-wide context: According to an earlier analysis of a few hundred of the donors, about 180 million T cells yielded 90 million to 140 million unique TCR beta sequences and approximately 300 Gb of sequence data. Roughly 300 gigabases of sequencing data and tens of millions of unique TCR sequences were included in an early release covering about 700 HLA-typed donors. Of the 350 to 400 genotyped donors, about 80% fell in the genetic ancestry cluster associated with self-reported Caucasian donors. The study was designed to test whether signatures of past pathogen exposure could be identified by cataloging public T cell receptors. Using immunosequencing, the study profiled T cell repertoires from 500 to 800 subjects and related those repertoires to cytomegalovirus serostatus. Besides the first cohort of more than 650 subjects, a separate validation cohort made up of 95 to 150 different subjects was used. To predict cytomegalovirus infection status, the study combined high-throughput TCR immunosequencing, statistical association of individual TCRs with disease status, and machine learning. In a later analysis, previously published TCR beta repertoires from several hundred donors were re-analyzed and high-resolution HLA genotyping was added so that TCR occurrence patterns could be studied. In the later analysis, no new phenotypic data were used to find candidate immune exposures; instead, reliance was placed on TCR beta sequences and their occurrence across donors. In an earlier analysis of a few hundred of the donors, high-throughput TCR beta sequencing was used to judge whether each TCR beta V gene segment behaved as functional or pseudogenic. Donor age, sex, ethnicity and CMV serostatus were compiled together with the repertoire data. A later genetic analysis used genome-wide SNP genotypes for about 60% of the roughly 700 donors, treating that subset as a discovery cohort. Every discovery cohort repertoire had been produced on one sequencing platform. Both class I and class II loci were covered by HLA typing, at four-digit resolution. Typing coverage differed by locus: A, B, C, DRB1 and DQB1 were typed in roughly 620-630 donors, DQA1 in 522, DPA1 in around 610, and DPB1 in roughly 470. Roughly five DR-DQ haplotypes were handled as single units for association and clustering, since linkage in the cohort was strong. Among about 360 genotyped donors of the cohort, an average of about 240,000 unique TCR beta nucleotide sequences were sequenced per donor, roughly 20% of them non-productive.

Results the study describes overall, beyond this receptor: Over 15 rarely observed V segments, including chromosome 9 orphons, were excluded from the earlier analysis of a few hundred of the donors because counts were too low. A further reported finding was that TCR beta sequences accurately predicted the HLA-A and HLA-B alleles for most subjects in the first cohort. In a later analysis, the rate of TCR association differed among HLA loci, with DRB1 alleles having the most associated TCRs and HLA-C alleles having the fewest. Linkage disequilibrium might explain the correlated functional status among segregating V segments, but an unknown experimental factor could not be ruled out. A later analysis found that HLA-associated TCR beta chains were more clonally expanded and had lower generation probabilities than equally common non-associated chains. According to the authors, the approach could potentially be generalized to other disease states and immunological phenotypes. The study gave a list of 150 to 200 TCR beta chains associated with cytomegalovirus. Most CMV-associated TCR beta chains appeared to be HLA-restricted in a later analysis, and the HLA associations seemed to be driven largely by CMV exposure. HLA typing was unavailable for some donors at each locus, so association tests used only the typed subset. The 87-base-pair reads could not distinguish some IMGT-functional V segments, including TRBV6-2 and TRBV6-3, so those segments were excluded. Assigning TCR associations to individual alleles was difficult when HLA alleles, especially DR and DQ, strongly co-occurred. Broadly in line with IMGT annotations, most TCR beta V segments showed up in productive rearrangements about 87% or about 30% of the time in an earlier analysis of several hundred of the donors. A later genetic analysis reported fewer N-insertions in productive TCRs among donors in an Asian-associated ancestry cluster than the roughly 700-donor mean. Most TCR sequences were observed very rarely across donors, whereas some public TCRs were present in many individuals. In vitro tests confirmed that a few of the cytomegalovirus-associated TCR beta chains recognize cytomegalovirus antigens. Sequencing depth was assumed to be roughly uniform across donors in the presence/absence analyses, though that assumption may not hold. A group of highly shared sequence variants was considered likely to be a technical artifact of the sequencing pipeline. For the cohort, immune exposure information was limited to CMV serostatus. This cohort had only TCR beta chains sequenced, and the lack of alpha or paired-chain data limited which features could be detected. At a false discovery rate of 0.05, a later analysis linked 16,951 TCR beta sequences to specific HLA alleles. The classifier was reported to diagnose cytomegalovirus status with high specificity and sensitivity in both the original cohort and the validation cohort. An association between a missense DCLRE1C variant and V-gene and J-gene trimming of TCR beta chains was found in a later genetic analysis and replicated in an independent cohort. A later analysis reported that several top co-occurrence clusters appeared linked to parvovirus B19, influenza, CMV and Epstein-Barr virus.

The cohort was made up of approximately 700 healthy bone marrow donors. At the time of sampling, every cohort member was nominally healthy, though immune exposures that went unrecorded were likely present. The donor tested CMV seropositive, placing the donor among the 250 to 350 seropositive members of the cohort. A peripheral blood sample was provided by each donor, and peripheral blood mononuclear cells were used for TCR beta sequencing. Genomic DNA was extracted from the blood cell samples with the Qiagen DNeasy Blood Extraction Kit. The germline V gene (reference sequence) yields MNHNY for CDR1 and SVGAGI for CDR2. Measured from the cysteine to the phenylalanine, the CDR3 is 16 residues long. Only the CDR3 DNA is retained, 48 bases long and in frame from the first base. Trimming takes 7 bases off V and 10 bases off J; junction bases not matched to a gene: 14. This clone was detected once. It has no known antigen specificity. Base qualities are not provided; no much larger clone lies one nucleotide away.

The library was obtained by the immunoSEQ multiplex PCR assay. For the multiplex PCR, a mixture combining 60 forward primers for TCR Vbeta segments and 13 reverse primers for TCR Jbeta segments was used. The CDR3 region of rearranged TCR beta genes was amplified from genomic DNA by a multiplex PCR assay. The amplified TCR beta libraries were sequenced on the Illumina HiSeq System as 87-base-pair reads. Per the source publication's procedure: Across the roughly 600 repertoires, a later analysis counted tens of millions of unique TCR beta chains, 8.5 million to 12 million of which were shared by at least two donors. Raw reads were error-corrected and collapsed into unique sequences with a nearest-neighbor algorithm that merged closely related sequences to remove PCR and sequencing errors. V, D and J gene segments were assigned by aligning CDR3 sequences to IMGT reference sequences. For a sequence to be retained, a match of at least six nucleotides to both a V gene segment and a J gene segment was required. A rearrangement was called productive if the CDR3 had no stop codons and remained in frame with V and J, and every other rearrangement was called non-productive. CDR3 was defined by IMGT convention, running from the second conserved V-encoded cysteine to the conserved J-encoded phenylalanine. Sequences without an unambiguous match to a single V gene segment were excluded from the earlier analysis of about 640 of the donors. An earlier analysis of 587 of the donors classified V segments as functional when productive rearrangements were above 56.7% and as segregating when the standard deviation between donors was above 5%. To diagnose cytomegalovirus status from the catalog of TCR beta chain sequences, a statistical classification framework was built. V and J gene assignment, in a later analysis, came from comparing TCR nucleotide sequences with IMGT/GENE-DB human TR gene sequences. Using the TCRdist pipeline, a later analysis assigned CDR3 sequences along with most-parsimonious VDJ recombination scenarios. In a later analysis, each TCR beta chain was defined by its CDR3 amino acid sequence together with its V-gene family, and reads without a unique V-gene family were excluded. A later analysis removed several hundred highly shared, low-generation-probability nucleotide sequences to deal with suspected cross-contamination and a sequencing artifact. In a later analysis, a clonal expansion index for each public chain was calculated from normalized within-repertoire ranks of inferred template counts. Generation probabilities in a later analysis came from a VDJ recombination model fitted to out-of-frame rearrangements, and those results were checked against IGoR. Hypergeometric tests were used in a later analysis to score TCR-TCR, TCR-HLA and TCR-CMV co-occurrence, with a repertoire-size bias correction applied to the TCR pairs. In a later analysis, false discovery rates were estimated by permuting HLA or CMV assignments 20 times. A later analysis grouped co-occurring TCRs with DBSCAN, adding TCRdist sequence similarity when clustering within HLA-allele-positive subsets. Co-occurrence clustering excluded repertoires with fewer than 30,000 or more than 120,000 public chains, plus five with anomalous nucleotide sharing. TCRdb retrieved this table from immuneACCESS and kept in-frame rearrangements only. Not all clones are present; in checked studies, unresolved V genes account for under half, and no reason is known for the remainder. The V and J calls and clone size come from that table; D and trimming were worked out from the DNA. A total of 140,000 to 150,000 clones appear in this sample, 70% of them only once. The ten largest account for roughly 1.9% of the sample.

The receptor's source is a woman aged 55-75 years in good health and CMV-seropositive. This chain joins TRBV6-6 to TRBJ1-6; a stretch of 9 junction bases matches TRBD1. The sequencing sample was made of PBMCs. This receptor carries the CDR3 CASKRLSGTGSSPLHF. The bases read TGTGCCAGCAAAAGGCTGTCCGGGACAGGGAGCTCACCCCTCCACTTT.